This T cell receptor (beta chain) was recorded in a study of cytomegalovirus exposure and HLA in healthy donors. Study conclusions and caveats: In a later analysis, V- and J-gene trimming of beta chains associated with a DCLRE1C missense variant, replicated independently.

With regard to this clone: Antigen specificity is unknown.

The CDR3 covers 19 residues. Germline loops: CDR1 LGHNA, CDR2 YSLEER. The ends lost 0 bases at V and 5 bases at J; junction bases unmatched: 14. The PCR was carried out with 60 Vbeta primers and 13 Jbeta primers. Libraries were prepared by immunoSEQ multiplex PCR; TCRdb keeps only in-frame clonotypes and omits some of them. The data contain 180,000 or so clones, about four fifths of them singletons. Source material: PBMCs. The receptor was isolated from a woman aged 30 to 39 in good health and CMV-seronegative. V gene TRBV4-3 combines with J gene TRBJ2-4; 9 positions agree with TRBD2. This chain's CDR3 is CASSQDQAGASGAQNIQYF. CDR3 nucleotides: TGCGCCAGCAGCCAAGATCAGGCCGGGGCTAGCGGGGCCCAAAACATTCAGTACTTC.